The subject of this entry is one TCR beta chain. The antigen is not known. Trimming removed 7 bases from V and 2 bases from J, with 3 bases in between. CDR1 is SNHLY and CDR2 is FYNNEI in the germline V gene. This CDR3 has 11 amino acids. The entry originates in a study of shared clonotypes between healthy human individuals. The table came from immunoSEQ multiplex PCR; TCRdb's copy has only in-frame clones and leaves some out. This table holds more than 2 million clones, approximately 94% found once. Study-level points and caveats: Across a handful of donors, naive CD4 shared roughly 5%, naive CD8 more than 3%, memory CD4 less than 2.5%, memory CD8 0.35% to 0.5%.

The sequence was collected from a man aged 18 to 30 in good health. This chain links TRBV2 with TRBJ2-1; D is ambiguous. Sequenced: naive CD4+ T cells sorted from blood. As for subset: CD45RA+ positively selected. CDR3 amino acids: CASTTYNEQFF. For the CDR3, the DNA is TGTGCCAGCACCACCTACAATGAGCAGTTCTTC.